The source of this T cell receptor (beta chain) is a study of beta chain features in type 1 diabetes. To note about this clone: Its cognate antigen is unknown.

This CDR3 is 14 amino acids long. CDR1 and CDR2 (germline): SGHRS, YFSETQ. V was clipped by 4 bases and J by 10 bases, with 18 bases between them. Sorted CD4+ subsets: naive, central memory, regulatory, stem cell-like memory (CD45RO/CCR7/CD25/CD127/CD95/CD27 panel). The investigators reverse transcribed all of the isolated RNA, so they sequenced expressed TCRB transcripts. TCRdb's table, derived via immunoSEQ multiplex PCR, lists solely in-frame clones and lacks some. The repertoire has about 160,000 clones, roughly 59% of them found once; the top ten carry around 0.096%. Study findings and constraints: Among patients with Type 1 diabetes, TCRB CDR3s were moderately but significantly shorter in every one of the four CD4+ subsets. A greater similarity of naive, central memory and Treg TCRB repertoires was seen among patients than among healthy donors.

This sequence joins TRBV5-1 and TRBJ2-1; D is possibly TRBD1 or TRBD2 (5 bases each). This TCR was sampled from a man younger than 45 with type 1 diabetes. The sample taken for sequencing was naive CD4+ T cells from blood. The CDR3 region has the DNA TGCGCCAGCAGCGGGCCCGGTCCTGGGGACGAGCAGTTCTTC. Protein product: CASSGPGPGDEQFF.